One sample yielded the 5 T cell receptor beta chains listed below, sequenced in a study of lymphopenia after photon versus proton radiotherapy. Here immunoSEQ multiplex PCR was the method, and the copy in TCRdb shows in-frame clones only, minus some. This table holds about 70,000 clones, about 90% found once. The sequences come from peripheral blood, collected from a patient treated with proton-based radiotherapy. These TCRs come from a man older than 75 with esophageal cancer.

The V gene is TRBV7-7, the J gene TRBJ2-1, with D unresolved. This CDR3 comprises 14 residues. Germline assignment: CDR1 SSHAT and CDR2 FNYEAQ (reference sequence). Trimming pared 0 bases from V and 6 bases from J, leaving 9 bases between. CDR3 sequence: CASSLALGPNEQFF. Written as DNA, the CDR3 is TGTGCCAGCAGCTTAGCATTAGGGCCCAATGAGCAGTTCTTC. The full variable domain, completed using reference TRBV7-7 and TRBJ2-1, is GAGVSQSPRYKVTKRGQDVTLRCDPISSHATLYWYQQALGQGPEFLTYFNYEAQPDKSGLPSDRFSAERPEGSISTLTIQRTEQRDSAMYRCASSLALGPNEQFFGPGTRLTVL.

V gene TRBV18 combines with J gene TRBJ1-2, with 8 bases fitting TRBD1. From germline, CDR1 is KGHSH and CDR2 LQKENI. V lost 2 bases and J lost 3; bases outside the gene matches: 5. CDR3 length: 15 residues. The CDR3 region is CASSPSGQADYGYTF. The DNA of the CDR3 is TGTGCCAGCTCACCATCGGGACAGGCCGACTATGGCTACACCTTC.

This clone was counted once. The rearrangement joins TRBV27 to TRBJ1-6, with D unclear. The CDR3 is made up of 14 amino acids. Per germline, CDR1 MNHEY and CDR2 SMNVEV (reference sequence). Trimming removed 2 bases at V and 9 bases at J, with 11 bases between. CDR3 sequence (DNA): TGTGCCAGCAGTTTAGTGGCTAAACTTTCACCCCTCCACTTT. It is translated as CASSLVAKLSPLHF.

This CDR3 is CASSKRRPFVAQWPDTQYF. The CDR3 DNA is TGTGCCAGCAGCAAGAGACGCCCGTTTGTGGCCCAGTGGCCAGATACGCAGTATTTT. This chain connects TRBV7-9 to TRBJ2-3; D gene ambiguous. The V end was cut by 5 bases, the J end by 4 bases, with 28 bases between. This CDR3 has 19 amino acids. Germline CDR1 reads SEHNR; CDR2 reads FQNEAQ (reference sequence).

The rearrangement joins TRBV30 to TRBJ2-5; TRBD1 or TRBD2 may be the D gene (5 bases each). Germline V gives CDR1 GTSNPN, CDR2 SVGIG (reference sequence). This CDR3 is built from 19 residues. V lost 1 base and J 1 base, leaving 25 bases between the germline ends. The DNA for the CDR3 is TGTGCCTGGAGTGCCCGACTCGGGACCCTAAGATCCAGCCAAGAGACCCAGTACTTC. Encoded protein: CAWSARLGTLRSSQETQYF.